The 24 T cell receptor beta chains reported below all come from one sample, sequenced in a study of cytomegalovirus exposure and HLA in healthy donors. PCR employed 60 Vbeta and 13 Jbeta primers. TCRdb's table, derived via immunoSEQ multiplex PCR, lists solely in-frame clones and lacks some. The table lists about 89,000 clones, approximately 71% of them singletons. Sequences were obtained from PBMCs. Receptor source: a man between 25 and 39 years old in good health and CMV-seronegative.

The chain links TRBV30 to TRBJ2-2, with 9 bases lining up with TRBD2. The CDR3 consists of 16 residues. V lost 1 base, J lost 3 bases, and 6 bases stayed unmatched. The germline V gene has CDR1 GTSNPN and CDR2 SVGIG (reference sequence). CDR3: CAWSARRGGYTGELFF. The CDR3 nucleotides read TGTGCCTGGAGTGCACGGCGGGGGGGCTACACCGGGGAGCTGTTTTTT.

As DNA, the CDR3 is TGTGCCAGCAGCCCCGAAGAGCGGATCCAAGAGACCCAGTACTTC. This gives the protein CASSPEERIQETQYF. This chain uses TRBV11-2 with TRBJ2-5; a weak D match, TRBD2 (5 bases). V lost 5 bases and J lost 1, with 14 bases in between. CDR3 length: 15 residues. Germline V gene data show CDR1 as SGHAT and CDR2 as FQNNGV.

The chain is built from TRBV15 and TRBJ2-3, with D maybe TRBD2 (7 bases). The germline gives CDR1 LNHNV, CDR2 YYDKDF (reference sequence). The CDR3 contains 16 residues. The V and J ends lost 0 bases and 4 bases respectively, with 14 bases between them. The CDR3 region is CATSRDRGATSDTQYF. The CDR3 region has the DNA TGTGCCACCAGCAGAGATCGGGGGGCCACGTCAGATACGCAGTATTTT.

The chain couples TRBV6-5 to TRBJ2-7; D gene unclear. CDR1 is MNHEY, CDR2 SVGAGI, per germline. Trimming pared 6 bases from V and 2 bases from J, leaving 14 bases between. The CDR3 covers 14 residues. The CDR3 nucleotides read TGTGCCAGCAGCCCGACGGGTCCGACCTACGAGCAGTACTTC. Translation gives CASSPTGPTYEQYF.

This chain links TRBV4-3 with TRBJ2-5; 13 nucleotides agree with TRBD2. The V gene's germline CDR1 is LGHNA and CDR2 YSLEER. This CDR3 is built from 17 residues. J was trimmed by 1 base and V by 1 base; bases with no gene match: 3. Here the CDR3 reads CASSQGGLAGFQETQYF. The CDR3 DNA follows: TGCGCCAGCAGCCAAGGGGGACTAGCGGGGTTCCAAGAGACCCAGTACTTC.

The rearrangement joins TRBV19 to TRBJ2-5; possibly TRBD1 for D (5 bases). Germline V lookup: CDR1 LNHDA, CDR2 SQIVND (reference sequence). This CDR3 comprises 13 residues. Trimming left V 0 bases short and J 4 bases short, with 6 bases between. In DNA, the CDR3 is TGTGCCAGTAGTATAGATCAGGGAGAGACCCAGTACTTC. Amino acids: CASSIDQGETQYF.

The chain recombines TRBV4-2 with TRBJ2-1; D remains ambiguous. The CDR3 spans 14 residues. Germline CDR1 is LGHNA and CDR2 is YNFKEQ. Deletions cut 7 bases from V and 2 bases from J, with 12 bases between. In DNA, the CDR3 is TGTGCCAGCACCGACACGACAACCTACAATGAGCAGTTCTTC. This codes for CASTDTTTYNEQFF.

CDR3 loop: CASSLRQVDTEAFF. The CDR3 nucleotides read TGTGCCAGCAGCTTAAGGCAGGTAGACACTGAAGCTTTCTTT. The V and J genes are TRBV7-9 and TRBJ1-1; D unclear. In germline, CDR1 is SEHNR, CDR2 FQNEAQ (reference sequence). The germline V and J ends were trimmed by 2 bases and 3 bases, with 10 bases remaining between them. This CDR3 comprises 14 residues.

The V gene is TRBV5-5, the J gene TRBJ2-7; 8 nucleotides align to TRBD1. This CDR3 has 15 residues. Per the germline V gene, CDR1 is SGHKS and CDR2 is YYEKEE (reference sequence). J was trimmed by 3 bases and V by 6 bases; bases with no gene match: 11. As DNA, the CDR3 is TGTGCCAGCACCCTAACCGGGACAGGAGGCTACGAGCAGTACTTC. As protein: CASTLTGTGGYEQYF.

The chain couples TRBV5-1 to TRBJ2-5; weak D call: TRBD2 (5 bases). Germline V gene data show CDR1 as SGHRS and CDR2 as YFSETQ. V lost 4 bases to trimming and J lost 5 bases, with 6 bases between them. CDR3 length equals 11 residues. CDR3 nucleotide sequence: TGCGCCAGCAGCGGGGAGGAGACCCAGTACTTC. This encodes CASSGEETQYF.

On this clone: At one end the junction does not follow the germline gene, possibly because of a read error. The V call is TRBV7-2, the J call TRBJ1-3, with a weak D call TRBD1 (5 bases). CDR1 is SGHTA, CDR2 FQGNSA, per germline. The CDR3 contains 15 residues. The CDR3 DNA sequence: TGTGCCAGCACCTTAACAATCAGGGCTGGAAACACCATATATTTT. This translates into CASTLTIRAGNTIYF. Complete variable domain (other parts from reference TRBV7-2 and TRBJ1-3): GAGVSQSPSNKVTEKGKDVELRCDPISGHTALYWYRQSLGQGLEFLIYFQGNSAPDKSGLPSDRFSAERTGGSVSTLTIQRTQQEDSAVYLCASTLTIRAGNTIYFGEGSWLTVV.

This clone has only a few counts. The genes are TRBV28 and TRBJ1-6, with D possibly being TRBD1 (6 bases). In germline, CDR1 is MDHEN, CDR2 SYDVKM. V was pared by 4 bases and J by 5 bases, with 18 bases between. CDR3 size: 17 residues. CDR3 amino acids: CASSSNGQTFNNSPLHF. The CDR3 DNA reads TGTGCCAGCAGTTCGAACGGACAGACCTTCAATAATTCACCCCTCCACTTT.

J is TRBJ2-7 and V is TRBV4-2, with 7 bases fitting TRBD1. V trimming: 4 bases; J trimming: 1 base; junction bases outside the gene matches: 4. CDR1 is LGHNA and CDR2 is YNFKEQ in the germline V gene. The CDR3 extends over 14 amino acids. This chain's CDR3 is CASSLQGQSYEQYF. CDR3 in DNA: TGTGCCAGCAGCCTCCAGGGACAGTCCTACGAGCAGTACTTC.

V usage is TRBV5-4 and J usage is TRBJ2-5; D gene ambiguous. The better agreement between TRBJ2-7 and the DNA end casts doubt on the J call. Germline loops: CDR1 SGHNT, CDR2 YYREEE (reference sequence). This CDR3 has 12 amino acids. The CDR3 DNA reads TGTGCCAGCAGCCTTGGGCAGCTCGAGCAGTACTTC. Translating it yields CASSLGQLEQYF.

The chain uses TRBV27 and TRBJ2-2, with TRBD1 identical over 9 bases. J lost 7 bases, V lost 6 bases, and 15 bases had no gene match. The CDR3 consists of 17 residues. Germline assignment: CDR1 MNHEY and CDR2 SMNVEV (reference sequence). The CDR3 bases are TGTGCCAGCAGGATGTATACACGGGACAGGGATATCGGGGAGCTGTTTTTT. The encoded protein is CASRMYTRDRDIGELFF.

The chain employs TRBV15 and TRBJ1-1; D perhaps matches TRBD1 (5 bases). CDR1 and CDR2 from the germline V gene are LNHNV and YYDKDF (reference sequence). Trimming left V 3 bases short and J 8 bases short, with 16 bases between. The CDR3 is made up of 14 amino acids. This CDR3 reads CATSRDLSSGEAFF. DNA for the CDR3: TGTGCCACCAGCAGGGACCTAAGCTCAGGGGAAGCTTTCTTT.

The J gene is TRBJ1-5, the V gene TRBV10-2, with D unclear. This CDR3 has 15 residues. The ends were cut back, 0 bases at V and 5 bases at J, with 11 bases in the middle. The germline gives CDR1 WSHSY, CDR2 SAAADI. The CDR3 DNA sequence: TGCGCCAGCAGTGAGTCGAGTGCAGCGCATCAGCCCCAGCATTTT. As protein: CASSESSAAHQPQHF.

This chain uses TRBV28 with TRBJ2-2; the match to TRBD2 covers 12 bases. The CDR3 covers 17 residues. The V segment lost 6 bases and the J segment 3 bases; nucleotides outside the gene matches: 8. The germline V gene has CDR1 MDHEN and CDR2 SYDVKM. CDR3 sequence reads: CASSSLLAGGDTGELFF. CDR3 bases: TGTGCCAGCAGCTCCTTACTAGCGGGGGGAGACACCGGGGAGCTGTTTTTT.

The chain is built from TRBV9 and TRBJ1-5, with TRBD1 as a possible D gene (5 bases). The CDR3 length is 14 residues. V was pared by 0 bases and J by 4 bases, with 8 bases between. Germline V CDR1 and CDR2: SGDLS, YYNGEE. The CDR3 DNA follows: TGTGCCAGCAGCGTAGGGGGCAGTAATCAGCCCCAGCATTTT. It codes for CASSVGGSNQPQHF.

The chain carries TRBV27 and TRBJ2-7; 9 positions agree with TRBD1. This CDR3 spans 15 amino acids. Germline V lookup: CDR1 MNHEY, CDR2 SMNVEV (reference sequence). Unmatched junction bases numbered 15, after V lost 10 bases and J lost 5 bases. In DNA form, the CDR3 reads TGTGCCACCCAGGGAGCGGGACAGGGTTTAAACGAGCAGTACTTC. Protein sequence: CATQGAGQGLNEQYF.

The J gene is TRBJ1-5, the V gene TRBV4-3, with D possibly matching TRBD1 (6 bases). Deletions cut 3 bases from V and 3 bases from J, with 9 bases between. Germline V lookup: CDR1 LGHNA, CDR2 YSLEER. The CDR3 spans 14 residues. The CDR3 region has the DNA TGCGCCAGCAGCCAGGACAGATTCAATCAGCCCCAGCATTTT. This encodes CASSQDRFNQPQHF.

This clone was seen a few times. The gene calls are TRBV5-1 and TRBJ1-4, with 8 bases identical to TRBD1. Looked up from germline, CDR1 is SGHRS and CDR2 is YFSETQ. The CDR3 extends over 15 amino acids. Trimming at V came to 0 bases and at J to 5 bases, leaving 3 bases not matched to a gene. The CDR3, as DNA: TGCGCCAGCAGCTTGGGTCCAGGGGGCAATGAAAAACTGTTTTTT. This encodes CASSLGPGGNEKLFF. The variable domain in full, with the rest retrieved from reference TRBV5-1 and TRBJ1-4, is KAGVTQTPRYLIKTRGQQVTLSCSPISGHRSVSWYQQTPGQGLQFLFEYFSETQRNKGNFPGRFSGRQFSNSRSEMNVSTLELGDSALYLCASSLGPGGNEKLFFGSGTQLSVL.

V gene TRBV18 combines with J gene TRBJ2-5, with D maybe TRBD1 (5 bases). Looked up from germline, CDR1 is KGHSH and CDR2 is LQKENI. Trimming took 3 bases from V and 1 from J, leaving 9 bases between them. CDR3 length: 14 residues. The CDR3 protein is CASSPQGTQETQYF. The CDR3, as DNA: TGTGCCAGCTCACCCCAGGGAACCCAAGAGACCCAGTACTTC.

V is TRBV10-3 and J is TRBJ2-5; 8 bases map to TRBD2. CDR3 length equals 14 residues. Germline-derived CDR1 and CDR2 are ENHRY and SYGVKD. J lost 5 bases, V lost 10 bases, and 12 bases had no gene match. In DNA form, the CDR3 reads TGTGCCACAAACGCCCGGGGGGGCTTCGAGACCCAGTACTTC. Protein sequence: CATNARGGFETQYF.